This TCR beta chain is drawn from a study of regulatory T cells in long-lasting Graves disease (dated by TCRdb to the early 2020s). Background for the entire study: Antithyroid drugs had been taken for less than 3 months by newly diagnosed Graves' disease patients. The study took place in China and was registered as a clinical trial. Patients with persistent Graves' disease were compared with patients with newly diagnosed Graves' disease using TCR sequencing and RNA sequencing of peripheral blood. A total of around 35 samples underwent TCR sequencing: about 13 from persistent and approximately 20 from newly diagnosed Graves' disease patients. The paper's findings and limits, for the study overall: Peripheral blood alone was examined, since thyroid tissue, which constituted the primary lesion, could not be accessed. Only the TCR beta chain was sequenced and analyzed. The authors noted that the small sample size was a limitation that may lower accuracy. TRBV28, TRBJ1-2 and TRBJ2-5 were preferentially used in persistent disease, while TRBV20-1 and TRBJ2-1 were favored in newly diagnosed disease. Persistent patients shared more public clonotypes among themselves (fewer than 3,000) than newly diagnosed patients did (about 970). Compared with newly diagnosed patients, patients with persistent Graves' disease had lower TCR Shannon entropy and fewer highly expanded clones, which suggests clonal expansion.

Receptors were amplified or captured by multiplex PCR. TCRdb names Illumina HiSeq 4000 as the instrument used. TCR beta libraries were built with iRepertoire HTBI primers and Arm-PCR amplification of CDR3 regions. PCR products were gel purified before sequencing. In the paper's pipeline: Gene usage analysis of CDR3 amino acid clonotypes used the 60 to 75 TRBV and around 13 TRBJ segments found across samples. COPE and FqMerger were used to merge filtered high-quality paired reads into contigs. BLAST was used to align contigs to IMGT TRBV, TRBD and TRBJ reference genes, and CDR3 was defined according to IMGT. Clonotypes above 0.1% frequency were classified as highly expanded clones. Repertoire diversity was measured by Shannon entropy, and V-J evenness by the Gini coefficient. Clonotypes shared by more than one individual were considered public. TCRdb took the public reads, trimmed them with fastp at Q25, ran MiXCR for clone calling and kept in-frame beta chains. CDR3 protein sequences are deduplicated, and each keeps its most common genes and DNA. The V and J calls were not made by the authors but by TCRdb's processing. The sample data list about 540,000 distinct CDR3 sequences, and about 13% of these were observed just once. 10% of the sample is held by the ten biggest clonotypes.

This clonotype showed up many times. What antigen it recognizes has not been identified. There are no base qualities to consult, and no much larger clone falls within one base. From cysteine to phenylalanine, the CDR3 is 15 amino acids long. CDR3 DNA is the only sequence kept; it has 45 bases, read in frame from the first base. CDR1 and CDR2 were assigned from the germline V gene as MDHEN and SYDVKM. V is shortened by 7 bases, J by 3 bases, and the region joining them spans 19 bases. The meaning of the sample's time point label: newly diagnosed GD, antithyroid drugs for less than 3 months. RNA was extracted from PBMCs in TRIzol for both TCR sequencing and RNA sequencing. The diagnosis of Graves' disease followed American Thyroid Association guidelines. The patients came from an endocrinology department in Xi'an, China. From each patient, around 9 milliliters of peripheral blood was collected into an EDTA anticoagulant tube. PBMCs were isolated by Ficoll Paque Plus density gradient separation without further T cell sorting. An Agilent 2100 Bioanalyzer and agarose gel were used to check RNA quality, while a NanoDrop 2000 measured RNA concentration.

This sample also appeared in a second study, on T cells in Graves' hyperthyroidism and ophthalmopathy. The other study reports the following: A patient counted as having stable Graves' hyperthyroidism if no progression to ophthalmopathy occurred over 18 months of follow-up. Hyperthyroidism patients were newly diagnosed, had a disease duration of under 2 months, and were aged 18 to 65 years. Any patient with an uncontrolled infection, another autoimmune disease, pregnancy or lactation was excluded. Diagnoses were established on the basis of clinical symptoms, serum thyroxine and TRAb, thyroid ultrasound, and orbital computed tomography. The first round of RT-PCR for the TCR CDR3 was performed with the HTBI primer set and the Qiagen OneStep RT-PCR kit. Most expanded thyroid clonotypes (frequency above 0.001) were also detected in blood, suggesting blood repertoires may reflect thyroid immune responses. In cross-validation, a model built on a 13 V-J signature told ophthalmopathy apart from stable hyperthyroidism with approximately 90% sensitivity and around 81% specificity, and in testing the same model reached 80%/75%. In validation, the model predicted progression to ophthalmopathy with just under 71% sensitivity and 72% to 85% specificity, a median of around six months before onset. To identify distinguishing TCR V-J signatures, a discovery cohort of some 100 patients was used, comprising some 45 with Graves' ophthalmopathy and 55 to 65 with stable Graves' hyperthyroidism. Prospective prediction of ophthalmopathy was tested in an independent validation cohort consisting of some 20 hyperthyroidism patients and some 16 patients who later progressed to ophthalmopathy. The roughly 94 discovery patients were randomly divided into training and test sets at a 7:3 ratio. Thyroid tissue and blood T-cell repertoires from roughly six Graves' hyperthyroidism patients were also compared in the study. After blood sampling, hyperthyroidism patients were treated with methimazole at a starting dose of 30 mg daily, and ophthalmopathy patients were treated with high-dose intravenous methylprednisolone. Libraries were constructed in a second round of multiplex PCR, after which size selection and purification were carried out. The libraries were sequenced on an Illumina HiSeq2000 using paired-end 100 bp reads. Raw data were processed with SOAPnuke, discarding reads with adapters, uncalled bases, mean Phred below 15, or no exact constant-primer or identifier match. High-quality paired reads were merged with COPE v1.2.5, and unique nucleotide sequences were defined as clonotypes. MiTCR v1.1 was used to align the clonotypes against IMGT TRBV, TRBD and TRBJ reference segments. The analysis included only V-J combinations with a frequency above 0.0001, which together covered approximately 99% of the repertoires. A TCS score was defined as the ratio between F50 (clonal expansion) and ExV (chaos), using BLOSUM62-based TCRdist between CDR3 peptides within each V-J. Welch's t-statistics and random forest reduced fewer than 600 V-J features to under 15, which were used in a naive Bayes classifier (R e1071). Sample size was not statistically predetermined, and investigators were not blinded to group allocation. The paper describes TCR Vbeta CDR3 sequencing of about 140 peripheral blood samples, made up of fewer than 50 ophthalmopathy patients, around 78 hyperthyroidism patients and 17 progressor patients.

The chain couples TRBV28 to TRBJ2-7; the D gene cannot be resolved beyond TRBD1 or TRBD2, each matching 5 bases. The sequence derives from a man aged 25 to 40 with Graves disease. Donor details come from another sample of the same person, matched by shared clones. Here the sequenced sample was peripheral blood mononuclear cells (PBMCs), taken at new diagnosis, from a patient treated with antithyroid drugs. The CDR3 reads CASIDSRDLYYEQYF. The DNA reads TGTGCCAGCATCGATTCCCGGGACCTTTACTACGAGCAGTACTTC.